This TCR beta chain was documented in a study of OX40 agonist ivuxolimab in advanced cancers. Study-level results: Part of the nonresponder group also had normalized T-cell clonal expansion that was low. Both CD4+ and CD8+ T cell populations in blood had undergone clonal expansion by week 6 at 0.1 to 3.0 mg/kg.

In regard to this clone: Its antigen is unidentified.

Sequenced by immunoSEQ multiplex PCR; TCRdb stores in-frame clones only, minus some. Of over 45,000 clones in the sample, 75% to 85% were seen once. The receptor was derived from an adult with an advanced solid tumor such as melanoma, head and neck, liver or kidney cancer. Material: CD4+ or CD8+ T cells sorted from blood, obtained in a trial of the OX40 agonist ivuxolimab.

CDR3 in amino acids: CASSSTGTGVGHEQFF. The CDR3 nucleotides read TGTGCCAGCAGCTCGACGGGGACAGGGGTGGGCCATGAGCAGTTCTTC. The chain recombines TRBV11-2 with TRBJ2-1; 10 bases are shared with TRBD1. V lost 4 bases and J lost 8; bases outside the gene matches: 11. This CDR3 is 16 amino acids long. Germline V gives CDR1 SGHAT, CDR2 FQNNGV.